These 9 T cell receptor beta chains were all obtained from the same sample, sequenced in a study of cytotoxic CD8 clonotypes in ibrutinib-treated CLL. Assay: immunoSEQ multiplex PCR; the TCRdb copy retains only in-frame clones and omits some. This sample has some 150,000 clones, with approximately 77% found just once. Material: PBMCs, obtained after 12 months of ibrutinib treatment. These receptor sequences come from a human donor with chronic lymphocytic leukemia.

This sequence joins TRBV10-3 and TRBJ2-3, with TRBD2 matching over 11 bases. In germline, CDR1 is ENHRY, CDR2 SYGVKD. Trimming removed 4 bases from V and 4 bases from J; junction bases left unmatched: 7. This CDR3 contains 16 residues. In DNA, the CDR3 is TGTGCCATCAGTGGTCGGACTAGCGGGCCCCCAGATACGCAGTATTTT. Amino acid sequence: CAISGRTSGPPDTQYF.

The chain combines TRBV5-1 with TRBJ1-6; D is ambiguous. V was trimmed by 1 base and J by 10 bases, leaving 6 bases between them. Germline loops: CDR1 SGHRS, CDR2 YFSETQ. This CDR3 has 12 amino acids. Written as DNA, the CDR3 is TGCGCCAGCAGCTTGCCACAATCACCCCTCCACTTT. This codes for CASSLPQSPLHF.

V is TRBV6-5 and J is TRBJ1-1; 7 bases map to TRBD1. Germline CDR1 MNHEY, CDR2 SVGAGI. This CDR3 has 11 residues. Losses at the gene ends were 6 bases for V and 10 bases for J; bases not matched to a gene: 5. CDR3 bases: TGTGCCAGCAGCTTAAACAGGGGAGCTTTCTTT. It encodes CASSLNRGAFF.

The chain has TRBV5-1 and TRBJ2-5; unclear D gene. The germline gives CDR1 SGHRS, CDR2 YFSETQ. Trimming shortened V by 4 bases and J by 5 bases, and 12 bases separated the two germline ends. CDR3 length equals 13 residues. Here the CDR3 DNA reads TGCGCCAGCAGCCCCTGGACCCGGGAGACCCAGTACTTC. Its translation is CASSPWTRETQYF. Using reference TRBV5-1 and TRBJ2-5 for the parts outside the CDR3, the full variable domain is KAGVTQTPRYLIKTRGQQVTLSCSPISGHRSVSWYQQTPGQGLQFLFEYFSETQRNKGNFPGRFSGRQFSNSRSEMNVSTLELGDSALYLCASSPWTRETQYFGPGTRLLVL.

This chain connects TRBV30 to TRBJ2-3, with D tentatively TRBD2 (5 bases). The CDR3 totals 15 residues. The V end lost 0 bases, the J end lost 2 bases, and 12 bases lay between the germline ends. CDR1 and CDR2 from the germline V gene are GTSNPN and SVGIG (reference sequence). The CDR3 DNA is TGTGCCTGGAGTGTACGGGCGGGTGTCACAGATACGCAGTATTTT. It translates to CAWSVRAGVTDTQYF. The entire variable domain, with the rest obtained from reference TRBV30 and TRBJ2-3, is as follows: SQTIHQWPATLVQPVGSPLSLECTVEGTSNPNLYWYRQAAGRGLQLLFYSVGIGQISSEVPQNLSASRPQDRQFILSSKKLLLSDSGFYLCAWSVRAGVTDTQYFGPGTRLTVL.

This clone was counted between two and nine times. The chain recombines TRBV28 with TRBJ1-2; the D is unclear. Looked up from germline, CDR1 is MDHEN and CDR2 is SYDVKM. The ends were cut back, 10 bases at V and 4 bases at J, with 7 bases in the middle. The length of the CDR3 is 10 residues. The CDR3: CAIGSYGYTF. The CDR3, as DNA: TGTGCCATCGGGAGCTATGGCTACACCTTC.

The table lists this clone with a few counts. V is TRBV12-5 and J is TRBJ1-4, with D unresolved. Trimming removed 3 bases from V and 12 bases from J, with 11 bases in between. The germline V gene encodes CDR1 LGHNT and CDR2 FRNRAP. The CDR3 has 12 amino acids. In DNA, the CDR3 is TGTGCTAGTGGTTTTAGCCTACCGGAACTGTTTTTT. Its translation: CASGFSLPELFF.

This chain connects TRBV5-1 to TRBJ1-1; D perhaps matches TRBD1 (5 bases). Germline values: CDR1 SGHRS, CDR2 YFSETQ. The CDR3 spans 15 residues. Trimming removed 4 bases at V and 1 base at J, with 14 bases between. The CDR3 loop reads CASSPTGLGNTEAFF. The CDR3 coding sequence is TGCGCCAGCAGCCCCACGGGACTGGGGAACACTGAAGCTTTCTTT.

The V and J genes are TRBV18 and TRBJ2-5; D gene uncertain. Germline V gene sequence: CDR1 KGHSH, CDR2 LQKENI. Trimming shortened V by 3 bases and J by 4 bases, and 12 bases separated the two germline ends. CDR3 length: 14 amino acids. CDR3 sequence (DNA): TGTGCCAGCTCACCTACCTCCGAAGGAGAGACCCAGTACTTC. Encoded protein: CASSPTSEGETQYF.